The entry below gives a single TCR beta chain sequence along with its context. Its target is unknown. This record comes from a study of cytotoxic CD8 clonotypes in ibrutinib-treated CLL. Findings and caveats of the study: Clonality measured at baseline exceeded age-matched healthy donors, tracking circulating CD8+ T-cell counts.

The CDR3 runs to 14 residues. V was shortened by 4 bases and J by 1 base, with 11 bases between the two germline ends. Germline assignment: CDR1 LGHNA and CDR2 YNFKEQ. The data were produced by immunoSEQ multiplex PCR, yet TCRdb's version contains in-frame clones alone and is incomplete. The repertoire holds 130,000 or so clones, with approximately 80% as singletons. The rearrangement joins TRBV4-2 to TRBJ2-7, with D perhaps given as TRBD1 or TRBD2 (5 bases each). This clonotype was obtained from a human donor with chronic lymphocytic leukemia. Material: PBMCs, obtained after 12 months of ibrutinib treatment. DNA for the CDR3: TGTGCCAGCAGCCCCCGGGACCCTTCCTACGAGCAGTACTTC. Protein: CASSPRDPSYEQYF.